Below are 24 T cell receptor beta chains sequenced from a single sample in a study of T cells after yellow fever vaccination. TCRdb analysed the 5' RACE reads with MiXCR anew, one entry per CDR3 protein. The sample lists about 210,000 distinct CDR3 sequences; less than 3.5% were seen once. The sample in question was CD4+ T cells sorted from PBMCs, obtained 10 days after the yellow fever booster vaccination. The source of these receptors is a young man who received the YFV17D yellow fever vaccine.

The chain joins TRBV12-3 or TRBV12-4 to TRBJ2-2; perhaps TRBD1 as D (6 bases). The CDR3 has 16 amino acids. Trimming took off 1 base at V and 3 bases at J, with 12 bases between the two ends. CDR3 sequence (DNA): TGTGCCAGCAGTTTAGAGGCAGGGACACACACCGGGGAGCTGTTTTTT. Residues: CASSLEAGTHTGELFF.

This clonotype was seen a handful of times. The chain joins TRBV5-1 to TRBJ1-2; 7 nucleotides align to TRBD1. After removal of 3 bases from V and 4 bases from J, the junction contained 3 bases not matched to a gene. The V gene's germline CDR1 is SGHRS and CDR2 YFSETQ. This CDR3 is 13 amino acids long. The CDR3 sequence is CASSWAGGYGYTF. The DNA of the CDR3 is TGCGCCAGCAGCTGGGCAGGGGGCTATGGCTACACCTTC.

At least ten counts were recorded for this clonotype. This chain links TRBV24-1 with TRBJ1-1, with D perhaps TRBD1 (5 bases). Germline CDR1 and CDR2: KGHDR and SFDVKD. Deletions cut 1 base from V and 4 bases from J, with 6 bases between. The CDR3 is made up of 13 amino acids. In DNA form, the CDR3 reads TGTGCCACCAGTGATTTCACAGGCACTGAAGCTTTCTTT. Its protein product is CATSDFTGTEAFF.

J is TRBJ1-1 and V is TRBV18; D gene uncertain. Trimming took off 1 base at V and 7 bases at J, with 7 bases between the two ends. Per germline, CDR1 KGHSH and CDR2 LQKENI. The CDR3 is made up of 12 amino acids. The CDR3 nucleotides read TGTGCCAGCTCACCACAGGAGGATGAAGCTTTCTTT. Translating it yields CASSPQEDEAFF.

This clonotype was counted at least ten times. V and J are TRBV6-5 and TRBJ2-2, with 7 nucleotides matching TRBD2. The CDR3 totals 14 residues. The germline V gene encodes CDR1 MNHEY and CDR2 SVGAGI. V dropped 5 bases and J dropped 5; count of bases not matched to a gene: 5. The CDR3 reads CASSTRGWTGELFF. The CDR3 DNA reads TGTGCCAGCAGTACGCGGGGGTGGACCGGGGAGCTGTTTTTT.

The CDR3 sequence is CASSLAYGGNNEQYF. DNA for the CDR3: TGTGCCAGCAGCTTGGCCTACGGGGGTAACAACGAGCAGTACTTC. The chain couples TRBV5-6 to TRBJ2-7; TRBD2 is a possible D gene (6 bases). Trimming took off 0 bases at V and 5 bases at J, with 15 bases between the two ends. The CDR3 is 15 residues long. Germline assignment: CDR1 SGHDT and CDR2 YYEEEE.

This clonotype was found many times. CDR3 nucleotide sequence: TGTGCCAGCTCACCAGGTGAGATTGTGGACACTGAAGCTTTCTTT. This gives the protein CASSPGEIVDTEAFF. This chain links TRBV18 with TRBJ1-1; no clear D gene. The CDR3 has 15 amino acids. V lost 2 bases and J 3 bases, leaving 13 bases between the germline ends. The germline V gene has CDR1 KGHSH and CDR2 LQKENI.

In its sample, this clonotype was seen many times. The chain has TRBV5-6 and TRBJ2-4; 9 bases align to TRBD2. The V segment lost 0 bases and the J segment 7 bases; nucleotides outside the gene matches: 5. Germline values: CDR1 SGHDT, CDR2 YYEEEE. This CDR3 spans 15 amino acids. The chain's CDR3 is CASSLVGLASNIQYF. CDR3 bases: TGTGCCAGCAGCTTGGTAGGACTAGCGTCGAACATTCAGTACTTC.

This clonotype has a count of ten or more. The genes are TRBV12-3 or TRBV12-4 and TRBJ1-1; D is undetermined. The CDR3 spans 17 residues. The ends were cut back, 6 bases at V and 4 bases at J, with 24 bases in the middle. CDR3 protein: CASSRSVWARATTEAFF. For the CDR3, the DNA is TGTGCCAGCAGCCGATCGGTTTGGGCAAGGGCGACCACTGAAGCTTTCTTT.

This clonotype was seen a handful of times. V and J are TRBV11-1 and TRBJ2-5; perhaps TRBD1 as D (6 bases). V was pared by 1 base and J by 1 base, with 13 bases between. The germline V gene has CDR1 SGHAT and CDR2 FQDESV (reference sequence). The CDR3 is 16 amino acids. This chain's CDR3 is CASSLEDSTGQETQYF. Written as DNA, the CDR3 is TGTGCCAGCAGCTTAGAGGACAGCACTGGCCAAGAGACCCAGTACTTC.

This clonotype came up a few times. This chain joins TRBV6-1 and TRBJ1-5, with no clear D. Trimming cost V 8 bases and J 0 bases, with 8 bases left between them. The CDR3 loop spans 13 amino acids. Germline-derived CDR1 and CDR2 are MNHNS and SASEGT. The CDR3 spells CASGLNSNQPQHF. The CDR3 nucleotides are TGTGCCAGCGGGCTGAATAGCAATCAGCCCCAGCATTTT.

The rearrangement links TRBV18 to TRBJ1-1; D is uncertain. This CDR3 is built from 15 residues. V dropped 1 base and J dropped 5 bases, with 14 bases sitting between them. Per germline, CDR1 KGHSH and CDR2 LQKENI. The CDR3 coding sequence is TGTGCCAGCTCACCACTGAACTTCCTGGGGACTGAAGCTTTCTTT. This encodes CASSPLNFLGTEAFF. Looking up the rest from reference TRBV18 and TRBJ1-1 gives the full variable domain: NAGVMQNPRHLVRRRGQEARLRCSPMKGHSHVYWYRQLPEEGLKFMVYLQKENIIDESGMPKERFSAEFPKEGPSILRIQQVVRGDSAAYFCASSPLNFLGTEAFFGQGTRLTVV.

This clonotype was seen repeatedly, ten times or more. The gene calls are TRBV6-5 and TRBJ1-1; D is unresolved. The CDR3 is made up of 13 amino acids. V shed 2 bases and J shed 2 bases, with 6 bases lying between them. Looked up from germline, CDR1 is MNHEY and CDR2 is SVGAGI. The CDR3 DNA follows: TGTGCCAGCAGTTACAGAGGAAACACTGAAGCTTTCTTT. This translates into CASSYRGNTEAFF.

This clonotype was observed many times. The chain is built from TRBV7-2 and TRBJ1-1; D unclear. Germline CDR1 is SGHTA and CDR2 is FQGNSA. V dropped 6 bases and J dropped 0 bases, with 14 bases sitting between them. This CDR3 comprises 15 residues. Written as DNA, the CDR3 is TGTGCCAGCAGGTCTCCTAGGGCTTTGAACACTGAAGCTTTCTTT. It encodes CASRSPRALNTEAFF.

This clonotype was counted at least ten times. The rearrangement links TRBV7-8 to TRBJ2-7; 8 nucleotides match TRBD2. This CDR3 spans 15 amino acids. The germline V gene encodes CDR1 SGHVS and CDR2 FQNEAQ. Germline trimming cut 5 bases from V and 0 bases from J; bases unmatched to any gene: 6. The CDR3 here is CASSREGGHSYEQYV. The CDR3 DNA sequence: TGTGCCAGCAGCCGGGAGGGGGGGCACTCCTACGAGCAGTACGTC.

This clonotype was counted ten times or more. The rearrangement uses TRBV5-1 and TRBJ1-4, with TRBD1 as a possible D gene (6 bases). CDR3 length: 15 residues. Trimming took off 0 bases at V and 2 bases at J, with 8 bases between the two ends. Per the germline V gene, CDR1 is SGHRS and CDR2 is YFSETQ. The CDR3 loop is CASSLEGETNEKLFF. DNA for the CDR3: TGCGCCAGCAGCTTGGAGGGGGAGACTAATGAAAAACTGTTTTTT.

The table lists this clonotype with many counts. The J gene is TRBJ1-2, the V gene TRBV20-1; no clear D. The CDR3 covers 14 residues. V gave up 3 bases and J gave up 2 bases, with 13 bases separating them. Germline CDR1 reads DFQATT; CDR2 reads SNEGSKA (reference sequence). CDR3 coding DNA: TGCAGTGCTAGTTCTCTGGGCAGGAACTATGGCTACACCTTC. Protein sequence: CSASSLGRNYGYTF.

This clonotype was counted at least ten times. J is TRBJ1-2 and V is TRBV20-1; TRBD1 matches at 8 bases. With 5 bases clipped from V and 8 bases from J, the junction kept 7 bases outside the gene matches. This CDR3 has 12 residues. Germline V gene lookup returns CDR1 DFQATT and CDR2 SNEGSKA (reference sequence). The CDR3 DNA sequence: TGCAGTGCTTATCTACAGGGGGGAGGCTACACCTTC. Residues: CSAYLQGGGYTF.

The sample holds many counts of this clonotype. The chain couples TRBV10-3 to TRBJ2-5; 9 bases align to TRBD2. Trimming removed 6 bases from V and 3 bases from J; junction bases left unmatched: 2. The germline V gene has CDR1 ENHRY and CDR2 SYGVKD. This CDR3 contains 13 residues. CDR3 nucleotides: TGTGCCATCAGCTCTAGCGGGGAAGAGACCCAGTACTTC. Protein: CAISSSGEETQYF.

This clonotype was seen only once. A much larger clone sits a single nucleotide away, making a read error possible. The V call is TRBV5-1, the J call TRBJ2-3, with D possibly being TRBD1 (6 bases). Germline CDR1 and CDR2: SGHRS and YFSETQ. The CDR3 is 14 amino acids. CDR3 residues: CASSLRRDTDTKYF. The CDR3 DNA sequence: TGCGCCAGCAGCTTGCGACGGGACACAGATACGAAGTATTTT.

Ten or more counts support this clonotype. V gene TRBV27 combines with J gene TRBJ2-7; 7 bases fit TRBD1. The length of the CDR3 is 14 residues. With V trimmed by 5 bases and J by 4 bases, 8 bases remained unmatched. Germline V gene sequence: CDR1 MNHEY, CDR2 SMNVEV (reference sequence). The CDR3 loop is CASSPGQIGYEQYV. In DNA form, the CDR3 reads TGTGCCAGCAGTCCGGGACAGATAGGTTACGAGCAGTACGTC.

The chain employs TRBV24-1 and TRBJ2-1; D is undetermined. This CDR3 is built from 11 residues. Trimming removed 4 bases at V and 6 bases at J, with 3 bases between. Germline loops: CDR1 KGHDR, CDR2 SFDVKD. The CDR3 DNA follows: TGTGCCACCAGTGACCCCAATGAGCAGTTCTTC. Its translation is CATSDPNEQFF.

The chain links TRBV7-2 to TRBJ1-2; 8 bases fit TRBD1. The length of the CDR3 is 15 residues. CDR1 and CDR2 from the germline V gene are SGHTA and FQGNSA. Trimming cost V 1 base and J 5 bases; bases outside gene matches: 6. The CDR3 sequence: CASSLGQDRAYGYTF. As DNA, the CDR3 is TGTGCCAGCAGCTTAGGCCAGGACAGGGCGTATGGCTACACCTTC.

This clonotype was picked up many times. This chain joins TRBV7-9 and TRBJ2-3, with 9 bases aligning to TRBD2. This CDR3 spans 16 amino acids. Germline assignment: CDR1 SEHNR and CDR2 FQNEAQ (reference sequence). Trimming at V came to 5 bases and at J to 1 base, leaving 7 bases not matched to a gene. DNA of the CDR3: TGTGCCAGCAGCCTCGCCCGACTAGCGGGCACAGATACGCAGTATTTT. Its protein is CASSLARLAGTDTQYF.